What follows are 21 T cell receptor beta chains derived from one specimen sequenced in a study of T cells in Graves' hyperthyroidism and ophthalmopathy. The source material, RNA transcripts, was used to amplify TCR beta CDR3 regions. The study used the HTBI primer set for a first-round RT-PCR of the TCR CDR3. TCRdb processed the multiplex PCR reads anew with MiXCR; each CDR3 protein has one entry. Of around 300,000 distinct CDR3 sequences in the sample, 22% are singletons; the top ten hold approximately 60%. Material: blood. The receptor source for this set is a man aged 25-40 years with Graves' ophthalmopathy.

CDR3 nucleotide sequence: TGTGCCAGCAGCTTAGTTTACGGGGACACTGAAGCTTTCTTT. Amino acid sequence: CASSLVYGDTEAFF. The chain employs TRBV7-8 and TRBJ1-1; no definite D call. The germline V gene has CDR1 SGHVS and CDR2 FQNEAQ. Deletions cut 1 base from V and 3 bases from J, with 9 bases between. CDR3 length: 14 amino acids.

This clonotype was detected once. This sequence joins TRBV9 and TRBJ1-2; TRBD1 matches 9 bases. The CDR3 has 16 residues. CDR1 is SGDLS and CDR2 is YYNGEE in the germline V gene. V lost 0 bases to trimming and J lost 2 bases; unmatched junction nucleotides: 5. The CDR3 protein is CASSVGRDRVNYGYTF. The DNA for the CDR3 is TGTGCCAGCAGCGTAGGGAGGGACAGGGTGAACTATGGCTACACCTTC.

The rearrangement links TRBV28 to TRBJ2-7; D is perhaps TRBD2 (7 bases). CDR1 and CDR2 from the germline V gene are MDHEN and SYDVKM. The CDR3 spans 16 residues. Trimming left V 3 bases short and J 6 bases short, with 21 bases between. The CDR3 loop reads CASSFLHLKGGGEQYF. The CDR3 DNA is TGTGCCAGCAGTTTCCTACACCTCAAGGGGGGGGGCGAGCAGTACTTC.

This clonotype was recorded many times. V gene TRBV28 combines with J gene TRBJ2-1; possibly TRBD2 for D (5 bases). The length of the CDR3 is 14 residues. CDR1 MDHEN and CDR2 SYDVKM come from the germline V gene. V gave up 6 bases and J gave up 5 bases, with 14 bases separating them. The CDR3 nucleotides are TGTGCCAGCAGGGGAGCTAGACGGGACAATGAGCAGTTCTTC. This codes for CASRGARRDNEQFF.

This clonotype was seen only a few times. V usage is TRBV15 and J usage is TRBJ2-2, with TRBD2 matching over 7 bases. V shed 1 base, J shed 6 bases, and the junction held 5 bases outside the gene matches. There are 15 residues in the CDR3. Germline V gives CDR1 LNHNV, CDR2 YYDKDF (reference sequence). The CDR3 bases are TGTGCCACCAGCAGAGGGGACTACCGCTCCGGGGAGCTGTTTTTT. Amino acids: CATSRGDYRSGELFF.

This sequence joins TRBV5-8 and TRBJ1-1, with no clear D. Germline V gene sequence: CDR1 SGHTS, CDR2 YDEGEE. Between the trimmed V and J ends, which lost 0 bases and 3 bases, there was a span of 6 bases. The CDR3 covers 13 residues. CDR3: CASSLALDTEAFF. The CDR3 bases are TGTGCCAGCAGCTTGGCCTTAGACACTGAAGCTTTCTTT.

The CDR3 DNA follows: TGTGCCAGCAGCAAGATCGACACCGGGGAGCTGTTTTTT. Translated: CASSKIDTGELFF. This chain joins TRBV5-5 and TRBJ2-2, with D unclear. Germline V gives CDR1 SGHKS, CDR2 YYEKEE (reference sequence). The CDR3 has 13 amino acids. Deletions cut 4 bases from V and 3 bases from J, with 7 bases between.

This clonotype showed up just a few times. V gene TRBV12-3 or TRBV12-4 combines with J gene TRBJ2-7; D is uncertain. This CDR3 is 14 amino acids long. V was pared by 5 bases and J by 4 bases, with 15 bases between. The chain's CDR3 is CASSPSSRVYEQYF. The CDR3 nucleotides read TGTGCCAGCAGTCCCAGCAGCAGAGTATACGAGCAGTACTTC.

To note about this clonotype: Mismatch with germline at one junction end may stem from a read error. The rearrangement uses TRBV5-1 and TRBJ2-7, with D hard to call. Germline values: CDR1 SGHRS, CDR2 YFSETQ. CDR3 length: 12 amino acids. CDR3 region: CASNLAVGEQYF. The DNA of the CDR3 is TGCGCCAGCAACTTGGCCGTGGGCGAGCAGTACTTC.

This clonotype has only one observation. The V call is TRBV6-1, the J call TRBJ2-3, with 10 bases identical to TRBD2. The CDR3 is 17 residues long. Trimming removed 7 bases from V and 0 bases from J; junction bases left unmatched: 10. The germline V gene has CDR1 MNHNS and CDR2 SASEGT. CDR3 sequence (DNA): TGTGCCAGCATTCTTACTCTAGCGGGGGTTAGCACAGATACGCAGTATTTT. This codes for CASILTLAGVSTDTQYF.

As concerns this clonotype: The junction differs from germline at one of its ends, possibly a read error. The rearrangement uses TRBV11-3 and TRBJ2-2; a possible D gene is TRBD2 (6 bases). CDR3 length: 16 amino acids. CDR1 and CDR2 (germline): SGHNT, YENEEA. CDR3 loop: CASSLASETNIGELFF. The CDR3 DNA reads TGTGCCAGCAGCTTAGCTAGCGAAACGAACATCGGGGAGCTGTTTTTT.

The V gene is TRBV4-2, the J gene TRBJ2-2; 13 bases line up with TRBD2. This CDR3 comprises 17 residues. Germline V gives CDR1 LGHNA, CDR2 YNFKEQ. V gave up 4 bases and J gave up 7 bases; unmatched junction bases: 9. The CDR3 region is CASSRTSGSTLVGELFF. CDR3 nucleotide sequence: TGTGCCAGCAGCCGGACTAGCGGGAGTACGTTGGTCGGGGAGCTGTTTTTT.

Comment on this clonotype: A read error may be the cause here, since a much bigger clone is one base away. This chain connects TRBV5-1 to TRBJ2-7; D not resolved. The germline gives CDR1 SGHRS, CDR2 YFSETQ. The germline V and J ends were trimmed by 0 bases and 2 bases, with 9 bases remaining between them. This CDR3 region has 14 residues. CDR3 sequence reads: CASSLDKGPYEQYF. CDR3 bases: TGCGCCAGCAGCTTGGACAAGGGCCCCTACGAGCAGTACTTC.

At least ten counts were recorded for this clonotype. The chain recombines TRBV7-6 with TRBJ2-7; D call uncertain. Germline V gene lookup returns CDR1 SGHVS and CDR2 FNYEAQ. There are 15 residues in the CDR3. V was trimmed by 1 base and J by 0 bases, leaving 10 bases between them. The CDR3 coding sequence is TGTGCCAGCAGCTTAGTGCCCGAAAGCTCCTACGAGCAGTACTTC. Translating it yields CASSLVPESSYEQYF. Drawing the rest from reference TRBV7-6 and TRBJ2-7, the complete variable domain is GAGVSQSPRYKVTKRGQDVALRCDPISGHVSLYWYRQALGQGPEFLTYFNYEAQQDKSGLPNDRFSAERPEGSISTLTIQRTEQRDSAMYRCASSLVPESSYEQYFGPGTRLTVT.

This clonotype was picked up many times. This rearrangement joins TRBV2 to TRBJ2-7, with D perhaps TRBD2 (5 bases). The CDR3 runs to 11 residues. Germline V gene data show CDR1 as SNHLY and CDR2 as FYNNEI. The V and J ends lost 4 bases and 4 bases respectively, with 5 bases between them. The CDR3 reads CASSAGYEQYF. CDR3 DNA sequence: TGTGCCAGCAGTGCGGGGTACGAGCAGTACTTC.

This chain uses TRBV28 with TRBJ2-4, with TRBD1 as a possible D gene (6 bases). CDR1 and CDR2 from the germline V gene are MDHEN and SYDVKM. Trimming stripped 5 bases from V and 0 bases from J, with 23 bases between. The CDR3 is 19 residues long. CDR3 amino acids: CASSEVAGAIYLAKNIQYF. In nucleotides, the CDR3 is TGTGCCAGCAGTGAGGTAGCAGGGGCCATCTATTTAGCCAAAAACATTCAGTACTTC.

The chain links TRBV2 to TRBJ2-5; D call uncertain. The closer fit of TRBJ2-1 to the DNA end suggests the J call may be wrong. The CDR3 consists of 11 residues. Germline assignment: CDR1 SNHLY and CDR2 FYNNEI. The CDR3 region is CASARQETQFF. The CDR3 DNA reads TGTGCCAGCGCCCGACAAGAGACCCAGTTCTTC.

This clonotype was picked up a small number of times. This chain joins TRBV3-1 and TRBJ2-7; unclear D gene. V gave up 0 bases and J gave up 0 bases, with 12 bases separating them. The CDR3 length is 16 residues. CDR1 LGHDT and CDR2 YNNKEL come from the germline V gene (reference sequence). CDR3 protein: CASSQENSPISYEQYF. CDR3 nucleotide sequence: TGTGCCAGCAGCCAAGAAAATTCACCGATCTCCTACGAGCAGTACTTC.

This clonotype showed up just a few times. The rearrangement links TRBV30 to TRBJ2-4; D possibly corresponds to TRBD2 (7 bases). The CDR3 consists of 13 residues. V lost 7 bases and J lost 1, with 11 bases in between. Germline V gene data show CDR1 as GTSNPN and CDR2 as SVGIG (reference sequence). For the CDR3, the DNA is TGTGCCTCCGAGGGGGGGGCCAAAAACATTCAGTACTTC. It encodes CASEGGAKNIQYF.

This clonotype showed up just a few times. The chain combines TRBV29-1 with TRBJ2-1; D remains unclear. The ends were cut back, 7 bases at V and 6 bases at J, with 7 bases in the middle. The CDR3 contains 10 residues. From germline, CDR1 is SQVTM and CDR2 ANQGSEA. For the CDR3, the DNA is TGCAGCGGGGGATCCAATGAGCAGTTCTTC. Its translation: CSGGSNEQFF.

The V and J genes are TRBV6-9 and TRBJ1-2; 11 positions match TRBD1. J gave up 1 base and V 4 bases, and 8 bases lay outside the gene matches. Germline CDR1 reads MNHGY; CDR2 reads SVAAGI. The CDR3 contains 17 residues. The CDR3 region is CASSSPLGQGDNYGYTF. CDR3 in DNA: TGTGCCAGCAGTTCCCCATTGGGACAGGGGGATAACTATGGCTACACCTTC.